This paragraph covers one TCR beta chain sequence. Its specificity is not known. The data belong to a study of T cells in Graves' hyperthyroidism and ophthalmopathy. Study background: Peripheral blood was obtained at initial diagnosis, preceding any treatment. Study-wide results and limits: Ophthalmopathy could be told apart from stable hyperthyroidism with a 13 V-J model. Blood samples included most of the expanded thyroid clonotypes exceeding 0.001.

RNA transcripts gave rise to amplified TCR beta CDR3 regions. HTBI primers drove first-round RT-PCR of the TCR CDR3. TCRdb independently ran MiXCR on the multiplex PCR reads; one entry per CDR3 protein. In the table there are 600,000 to 650,000 distinct CDR3 sequences, roughly 20% of which are singletons. CDR3 length equals 15 residues. Between the trimmed V and J ends, which lost 5 bases and 2 bases, there was a span of 13 bases. Germline CDR1 MDHEN, CDR2 SYDVKM. The sequence was collected from a man in his thirties or forties with Graves' ophthalmopathy. V is TRBV28 and J is TRBJ2-1; the D is unclear. Sequences were obtained from blood. CDR3 in amino acids: CASSPNYAPYNEQFF. CDR3 DNA: TGTGCCAGCAGTCCCAACTATGCCCCCTACAATGAGCAGTTCTTC.